The following is a T cell receptor beta chain sequence with its context. Its antigen is unknown. Base qualities are not recorded, but no much larger clone differs from it by a single base. The library came from 5' RACE. Sequencing instrument: Illumina HiSeq 2500. The second PCR ran for roughly 7 to 11 cycles and used a J-beta primer mix along with a sample-barcoded 5' primer. A unique molecular identifier was introduced onto each TCR beta cDNA molecule by a template-switch 5' adaptor carrying 12 random nucleotides. Each sample yielded at least 2.5 million CDR3-containing paired-end reads. First-strand cDNA synthesis was performed from all RNA using the Mint cDNA synthesis kit, with priming by a TRBC-specific oligonucleotide. All cDNA was treated with uracil-DNA glycosylase and then went through a first 18-cycle PCR with the universal primers M1SS and BC2_uni_R. The original methods were these. For normalization, 1 million high-quality reads, each with a distinct molecular identifier, were randomly selected from each sample. Instead of being binned into consensus sequences, reads with shared molecular identifiers were discarded. MiTCR, run with a Q25 quality threshold and the strictest error-elimination algorithm, handled CDR3 identification, clonotype clustering and error correction. Lower-bound total TCR beta diversity was estimated with a nonparametric unseen species model using Euler transformation. TCRdb trimmed public reads at Q25 via fastp, called clones via MiXCR and kept in-frame beta chains. Entries are consolidated by CDR3 protein sequence, retaining the most common genes and DNA. The V and J calls and clone size are TCRdb's, not the authors'. The sample table holds fewer than 700,000 distinct CDR3 sequences, of which more than 45% were seen once. The top ten hold about 26% of the sample.

Trimming accounts for 5 bases at V and 6 bases at J, while the number of junction bases matched to no gene is 9. The CDR3, cysteine through phenylalanine, is 15 amino acids long. The only DNA kept is the CDR3, 45 bases in frame from the first base. Per the germline V gene, MDHEN is the CDR1 and SYDVKM is the CDR2. Systemically healthy Caucasian individuals from Russia, about 38 in total and aged roughly 6 to 100 years, were included as donors. Each donor gave about 9.2 milliliters of peripheral blood, drawn into EDTA-treated Vacutainer tubes. Ficoll-Paque density-gradient centrifugation was used to isolate PBMCs, with at least 6 million per sample. Total RNA was extracted from PBMCs with Trizol reagent, with at least 5 micrograms obtained per sample. For every donor, flow cytometry on a PBMC aliquot measured the percentage of naive CD45RAhigh/CD27high T cells. These data belong to a study of blood T cells in healthy people across ages (dated by TCRdb to the mid-2010s). Context from the whole study: In model experiments, template switching captured roughly one uniquely barcoded TCR beta cDNA molecule for every two T cells. Using the same blood draw, the study looked at two additional independent replicas of 1 million unique cDNA reads for two donors, one aged 18 to 30 and the other aged 80 or older. To avoid experimental bias, donors of different ages were randomly spread across the sequencing lanes. To track age-related changes in TCR beta repertoire diversity, the study relied on deep sequencing normalized with unique cDNA molecular identifiers. Donors were grouped into four age groups: young (average 16 years), middle-aged (about 40), aged (around 60) and long-lived (around 82).

Points the paper makes about the study in general: The CMV infection status of donors was not known, potentially confounding age-related changes in expanded clonotypes. The percentage of naive T cells measured by flow cytometry correlated strongly with observed TCR beta diversity. Total diversity estimates from one million sequenced T cells were considered lower bounds and underestimates. The long-lived group showed more naive CD4+ T cells, fewer expanded clones and increased TCR diversity than the aged group, suggesting age selection. As age increased, observed TCR beta diversity per million T cells dropped in a roughly linear way, and a significant reduction was already evident by age approximately 40. Since profiling was done on bulk unsorted PBMCs, naive and antigen-experienced compartments could not be conclusively compared.

The sequence derives from a man at least 80 years old in good health. The sequence is built from TRBV28 and TRBJ2-1, with 8 central nucleotides matching TRBD1. The sample comprised blood. Here the CDR3 is given as CASSAPGQVINEQFF. The nucleotides read TGTGCCAGCAGTGCGCCGGGACAGGTTATCAATGAGCAGTTCTTC.